Each of the 32 T cell receptor beta chains below was sequenced from the same sample in a study of blood T cell repertoires in COVID-19. Assay: immunoSEQ multiplex PCR; the TCRdb copy retains only in-frame clones and omits some. This table holds roughly 70,000 clones, over 65% found once. Material for sequencing was peripheral blood. The source is an older woman with acute or convalescent COVID-19.

The chain recombines TRBV30 with TRBJ2-3; 8 bases line up with TRBD2. V lost 3 bases to trimming and J lost 0 bases; unmatched junction nucleotides: 2. CDR3 length: 14 residues. Germline V lookup: CDR1 GTSNPN, CDR2 SVGIG (reference sequence). Written as DNA, the CDR3 is TGTGCCTGGAGGGCGGGAGGCAGCACAGATACGCAGTATTTT. Its translation: CAWRAGGSTDTQYF.

The chain employs TRBV12-3 or TRBV12-4 and TRBJ1-2; TRBD1 is a possible D gene (5 bases). The CDR3 consists of 13 residues. The germline V and J ends were trimmed by 7 bases and 4 bases, with 13 bases remaining between them. CDR3 sequence: CASTVKGVYGYTF. Here the CDR3 DNA reads TGTGCCAGCACGGTCAAAGGGGTCTATGGCTACACCTTC.

V is TRBV2 and J is TRBJ1-5; possibly TRBD1 for D (5 bases). Germline assignment: CDR1 SNHLY and CDR2 FYNNEI. V was trimmed by 3 bases and J by 7 bases, leaving 13 bases between them. The CDR3 is made up of 14 amino acids. The CDR3 bases are TGTGCCAGCAGTGAGGGGCAGCAGGGACAGCCCCAGCATTTT. It codes for CASSEGQQGQPQHF.

The rearrangement joins TRBV3-1 (or the pseudogene TRBV3-2) to TRBJ1-4, with D unresolved. This CDR3 spans 13 amino acids. V shed 0 bases and J shed 8 bases, with 7 bases lying between them. CDR1 is LGHDT, CDR2 YNNKEL, per germline (reference sequence). This chain's CDR3 is CASSQDGAEKLFF. The CDR3 DNA reads as TGTGCCAGCAGCCAAGATGGAGCAGAAAAACTGTTTTTT.

V is TRBV29-1 and J is TRBJ2-5; D uncertain. The CDR3 is made up of 12 amino acids. V was pared by 1 base and J by 5 bases, with 8 bases between. Germline V lookup: CDR1 SQVTM, CDR2 ANQGSEA. The CDR3 reads CSVEGLGETQYF. The CDR3, as DNA: TGCAGCGTTGAAGGCCTCGGGGAGACCCAGTACTTC.

In this sample, this clone turned up many times. V usage is TRBV11-1 and J usage is TRBJ2-7; unclear D gene. The CDR3 runs to 15 residues. CDR1 and CDR2 from the germline V gene are SGHAT and FQDESV (reference sequence). V dropped 0 bases and J dropped 0 bases, with 9 bases sitting between them. For the CDR3, the DNA is TGTGCCAGCAGCTTAGCGGGCCGATACTCCTACGAGCAGTACTTC. It yields the protein CASSLAGRYSYEQYF.

This clone was detected a few times. The chain links TRBV19 to TRBJ2-5; 9 positions agree with TRBD1. The trim removed 6 bases at V and 5 bases at J, leaving 7 bases unmatched. The germline CDR1 and CDR2 sequences are LNHDA and SQIVND (reference sequence). The CDR3 spans 14 residues. The CDR3 DNA follows: TGTGCCAGTAGAATGGGACAGGGCATGGAGACCCAGTACTTC. It codes for CASRMGQGMETQYF.

The genes are TRBV6-2 or TRBV6-3 and TRBJ2-7, with unresolved D. Germline V gene lookup returns CDR1 MNHEY and CDR2 SVGEGT. The germline V and J ends were trimmed by 4 bases and 8 bases, with 21 bases remaining between them. The CDR3 spans 15 residues. DNA of the CDR3: TGTGCCAGCAGTTCCCTCCCAGGCGCCGCTATGAAGCAGTACTTC. Its translation: CASSSLPGAAMKQYF.

The chain uses TRBV2 and TRBJ2-3, with D maybe TRBD1 (6 bases). V was clipped by 3 bases and J by 2 bases, with 9 bases between them. The CDR3 length is 14 residues. Looked up from germline, CDR1 is SNHLY and CDR2 is FYNNEI. The CDR3 DNA is TGTGCCAGCAGTGAGGACAGTAACACAGATACGCAGTATTTT. This encodes CASSEDSNTDTQYF.

This clone is a singleton in its sample. The gene calls are TRBV10-3 and TRBJ1-5; maybe TRBD1 (6 bases). CDR3 length equals 14 residues. V lost 5 bases, J lost 4 bases, and 12 bases lay in between. Germline assignment: CDR1 ENHRY and CDR2 SYGVKD. The CDR3 sequence is CAISPGQRNQPQHF. In nucleotides, the CDR3 is TGTGCCATCAGTCCGGGACAAAGGAATCAGCCCCAGCATTTT.

The V and J genes are TRBV5-6 and TRBJ2-7; 9 nucleotides agree with TRBD1. This CDR3 has 15 amino acids. V lost 2 bases and J lost 0; bases outside the gene matches: 3. Germline assignment: CDR1 SGHDT and CDR2 YYEEEE. The CDR3 DNA sequence: TGTGCCAGCAGCTTACCGGGACAGGGCTCCTACGAGCAGTACTTC. It specifies CASSLPGQGSYEQYF.

This clone was observed a handful of times. This chain's CDR3 is CASSSRGAAGSTDTQYF. CDR3 in DNA: TGTGCCAGCAGCTCCCGGGGAGCGGCGGGGAGCACAGATACGCAGTATTTT. The chain joins TRBV11-3 to TRBJ2-3, with a weak D call TRBD2 (6 bases). Germline V gives CDR1 SGHNT, CDR2 YENEEA. V lost 4 bases to trimming and J lost 0 bases, with 17 bases between them. The CDR3 is made up of 17 amino acids. Combining the CDR3 with reference TRBV11-3 and TRBJ2-3 gives the whole variable domain EAGVVQSPRYKIIEKKQPVAFWCNPISGHNTLYWYLQNLGQGPELLIRYENEEAVDDSQLPKDRFSAERLKGVDSTLKIQPAELGDSAVYLCASSSRGAAGSTDTQYFGPGTRLTVL.

The CDR3 loop reads CASSLVTGGGHYGYTF. The CDR3 nucleotides read TGTGCCAGCAGCTTAGTTACAGGGGGCGGGCACTATGGCTACACCTTC. V and J are TRBV7-2 and TRBJ1-2; 9 nucleotides match TRBD1. CDR3 length: 16 residues. V was pared by 1 base and J by 3 bases, with 6 bases of the junction left unmatched. Germline values: CDR1 SGHTA, CDR2 FQGNSA.

V usage is TRBV2 and J usage is TRBJ1-2; TRBD1 is a possible D gene (6 bases). CDR1 SNHLY and CDR2 FYNNEI come from the germline V gene. The CDR3 is made up of 11 amino acids. V lost 6 bases to trimming and J lost 8 bases, with 10 bases between them. The CDR3 DNA sequence: TGTGCCAGCAGATCAGGGGTCGGCTACACCTTC. It is translated as CASRSGVGYTF.

This clone was counted a few times. DNA for the CDR3: TGCAGCGTTAAACTAGGGGACTCCTATGGCTACACCTTC. Translating gives CSVKLGDSYGYTF. The J gene is TRBJ1-2, the V gene TRBV29-1; D is possibly TRBD1 (5 bases). This CDR3 contains 13 residues. Germline lookup yields CDR1 SQVTM and CDR2 ANQGSEA. V lost 5 bases to trimming and J lost 4 bases, with 14 bases between them.

With regard to this clone: The junction does not match germline at one end; this may be a read error. Distinct nucleotide sequences in the sample also encode this CDR3. This sequence joins TRBV5-8 and TRBJ1-6, with 10 bases aligning to TRBD1. The CDR3 runs to 14 residues. Germline CDR1 and CDR2: SGHTS and YDEGEE. The CDR3 DNA sequence: TGCGCCAGCAGACTAAGGACAGGGGGTTCACCCCTCCACTTT. Translating gives CASRLRTGGSPLHF.

The V and J genes are TRBV2 and TRBJ1-2; D call uncertain. CDR3 length: 15 residues. The V gene's germline CDR1 is SNHLY and CDR2 FYNNEI. Trimming cost V 1 base and J 7 bases, with 16 bases left between them. The CDR3 is CASSEGTLLSGGYTF. CDR3 nucleotide sequence: TGTGCCAGCAGTGAAGGGACCCTTTTGAGCGGTGGCTACACCTTC. Combining the CDR3 with reference TRBV2 and TRBJ1-2 gives the whole variable domain EPEVTQTPSHQVTQMGQEVILRCVPISNHLYFYWYRQILGQKVEFLVSFYNNEISEKSEIFDDQFSVERPDGSNFTLKIRSTKLEDSAMYFCASSEGTLLSGGYTFGSGTRLTVV.

This clone was counted between two and nine times. One junction end does not reproduce the germline sequence, and a read error may be involved. V and J are TRBV3-1 (or the pseudogene TRBV3-2) and TRBJ1-2; no definite D call. Germline lookup yields CDR1 LGHDT and CDR2 YNNKEL (reference sequence). CDR3 length: 13 amino acids. Written as DNA, the CDR3 is TGTGCCAGCAGCCAAGGAAGAGAGGGTGCCAACCTTTTC. Translating gives CASSQGREGANLF.

The genes are TRBV10-3 and TRBJ1-2, with D tentatively TRBD1 (6 bases). The CDR3 contains 17 residues. CDR1 is ENHRY, CDR2 SYGVKD, per germline. Trimming shortened V by 3 bases and J by 4 bases, and 21 bases separated the two germline ends. CDR3 nucleotides: TGTGCCATCAGTGATTCTCTCGGACAGCAGACCGCCTATGGCTACACCTTC. This translates into CAISDSLGQQTAYGYTF.

This clone came up once. The rearrangement links TRBV7-8 to TRBJ2-7; D ambiguous. Trimming cost V 5 bases and J 6 bases, with 8 bases left between them. Germline-derived CDR1 and CDR2 are SGHVS and FQNEAQ. The CDR3 loop spans 11 amino acids. The CDR3 DNA reads as TGTGCCAGCAGCACCCGACTCGAGCAGTACTTC. It is translated as CASSTRLEQYF.

In its sample, this clone was seen a few times. J is TRBJ1-5 and V is TRBV30; D may be TRBD1 (5 bases). Trimming took off 0 bases at V and 5 bases at J, with 8 bases between the two ends. The CDR3 is 13 amino acids. Per germline, CDR1 GTSNPN and CDR2 SVGIG (reference sequence). CDR3 in amino acids: CAWSVEGDQPQHF. CDR3 nucleotides: TGTGCCTGGAGTGTAGAAGGGGATCAGCCCCAGCATTTT.

The V gene is TRBV19, the J gene TRBJ2-2; D not certain. The CDR3 length is 15 residues. V gave up 3 bases and J gave up 7 bases, with 15 bases separating them. Germline V gene data show CDR1 as LNHDA and CDR2 as SQIVND (reference sequence). The CDR3 is CASSIPRSSSGELFF. In DNA form, the CDR3 reads TGTGCCAGTAGTATCCCTCGGAGTTCCAGCGGGGAGCTGTTTTTT. Together with reference TRBV19 and TRBJ2-2, the CDR3 gives the full variable domain: DGGITQSPKYLFRKEGQNVTLSCEQNLNHDAMYWYRQDPGQGLRLIYYSQIVNDFQKGDIAEGYSVSREKKESFPLTVTSAQKNPTAFYLCASSIPRSSSGELFFGEGSRLTVL.

The rearrangement uses TRBV3-1 (or the pseudogene TRBV3-2) and TRBJ1-5, with TRBD1 identical over 7 bases. Germline CDR1 is LGHDT and CDR2 is YNNKEL (reference sequence). V lost 1 base, J lost 2 bases, and 2 bases stayed unmatched. The length of the CDR3 is 15 residues. CDR3 loop: CASSQGGGGNQPQHF. The CDR3 coding sequence is TGTGCCAGCAGCCAAGGAGGGGGCGGCAATCAGCCCCAGCATTTT.

Only one count was recorded for this clone. V gene TRBV1 combines with J gene TRBJ2-5; no DNA check was done on the table's D call, TRBD1. TRBV1 is designated a pseudogene. CDR3 length: 15 residues. The CDR3 loop reads CTSSQVGGYQETQYF. The CDR3 DNA is TGCACCAGCAGCCAAGTAGGGGGCTACCAAGAGACCCAGTACTTC.

V gene TRBV3-1 (or the pseudogene TRBV3-2) combines with J gene TRBJ1-2; 9 bases fit TRBD1. Germline V gene sequence: CDR1 LGHDT, CDR2 YNNKEL (reference sequence). The CDR3 is 15 amino acids. Trimming took 4 bases from V and 7 from J; bases not matched to a gene: 10. This chain's CDR3 is CASSPSDRGFRGYTF. CDR3 nucleotide sequence: TGTGCCAGCAGCCCCTCGGACAGGGGATTTCGTGGCTACACCTTC.

The rearrangement joins TRBV2 to TRBJ1-5; D gene ambiguous. Germline V gene sequence: CDR1 SNHLY, CDR2 FYNNEI. The length of the CDR3 is 14 residues. Trimming removed 3 bases at V and 3 bases at J, with 9 bases between. CDR3 loop: CASSDSGDNQPQHF. In nucleotides, the CDR3 is TGTGCCAGCAGTGATTCAGGCGACAATCAGCCCCAGCATTTT.

The V call is TRBV9, the J call TRBJ2-5, with D maybe TRBD2 (6 bases). Trimming took off 3 bases at V and 2 bases at J, with 14 bases between the two ends. In germline, CDR1 is SGDLS, CDR2 YYNGEE. The CDR3 is 15 amino acids. The CDR3 coding sequence is TGTGCCAGCAGCGCGACGGAGGGGTTACAAGAGACCCAGTACTTC. It yields the protein CASSATEGLQETQYF.

The chain couples TRBV20-1 to TRBJ2-7; D unresolved. CDR3 length: 12 residues. Germline values: CDR1 DFQATT, CDR2 SNEGSKA (reference sequence). Trimming cost V 3 bases and J 3 bases, with 9 bases left between them. Here the CDR3 DNA reads TGCAGTGCTAGTCCCGGGTTCTACGAGCAGTACTTC. Protein product: CSASPGFYEQYF.

The rearrangement links TRBV19 to TRBJ2-1; 11 nucleotides agree with TRBD1. CDR1 LNHDA and CDR2 SQIVND come from the germline V gene (reference sequence). V shed 5 bases and J 9 bases; nucleotides not matched to a gene: 9. The CDR3 extends over 15 amino acids. The CDR3 here is CASSHGQGALSEQFF. The CDR3 coding sequence is TGTGCCAGTAGTCACGGACAGGGGGCGCTTTCTGAGCAGTTCTTC.

V usage is TRBV19 and J usage is TRBJ2-1; 13 bases are a match to TRBD2. This CDR3 region has 14 residues. Germline V CDR1 and CDR2: LNHDA, SQIVND (reference sequence). After removal of 5 bases from V and 12 bases from J, the junction contained 7 bases not matched to a gene. The CDR3 sequence is CASSSTSGGISQFF. The CDR3 nucleotides are TGTGCCAGTAGTTCGACTAGCGGGGGGATATCGCAGTTCTTC.

The J gene is TRBJ1-3, the V gene TRBV19; D ambiguous. The ends were cut back, 4 bases at V and 0 bases at J, with 16 bases in the middle. Germline V CDR1 and CDR2: LNHDA, SQIVND (reference sequence). The CDR3 has 17 amino acids. CDR3 sequence reads: CASSTGGGSLSGNTIYF. The CDR3 coding sequence is TGTGCCAGTAGTACGGGTGGCGGGTCCCTCTCTGGAAACACCATATATTTT.

The chain combines TRBV6-5 with TRBJ2-2; D is perhaps TRBD2 (6 bases). Between the trimmed V and J ends, which lost 7 bases and 7 bases, there was a span of 16 bases. Germline V gene data show CDR1 as MNHEY and CDR2 as SVGAGI. The CDR3 extends over 14 amino acids. In DNA, the CDR3 is TGTGCCAGCACTAACGGAGGGATTGGCGGGGAGCTGTTTTTT. Translation gives CASTNGGIGGELFF.